The entry that follows covers one TCR beta chain sequence. Its cognate antigen is unknown. The CDR3 has 15 amino acids. Germline V gene data show CDR1 as MGHRA and CDR2 as YSYEKL. V shed 0 bases, J shed 8 bases, and the junction held 4 bases outside the gene matches. The data were obtained in a study of T cell responses to AZD1222 COVID-19 vaccine. Study conclusions and caveats: Unmutated variant regions are reportedly targeted by nearly half of spike-specific TCRs. Only 5 to 7 AZD1222 recipients tested seropositive at baseline. The repertoires were collected only after the peak T cell response. The sample set comprised mostly white British donors with more females, and clonal diversity was possibly underestimated.

Generated by immunoSEQ multiplex PCR, the TCRdb table keeps only in-frame clones and is missing some. The sample contains under 200,000 clones, around 93% of which appear only once. Source: peripheral blood, taken on day 0 of AZD1222 vaccination. V gene TRBV4-1 combines with J gene TRBJ2-1, with TRBD2 matching 10 bases. This receptor was taken from an adult in good health. Here the CDR3 DNA reads TGCGCCAGCAGCCAAGAGCTAGCGGGAGTGTATGAGCAGTTCTTC. Protein: CASSQELAGVYEQFF.